This TCR beta chain comes out of a study of regulatory T cells in long-lasting Graves disease. Construction of TCR beta libraries relied on iRepertoire HTBI primers and on Arm-PCR targeting CDR3 regions. Each CDR3 protein is one row after TCRdb ran MiXCR on the multiplex PCR reads. The sample has roughly 490,000 distinct CDR3 sequences, around a fifth seen once; the top ten hold approximately 14%. This clonotype was seen more than once but under ten times. Time point defined: persistent/refractory GD, antithyroid drugs over 5 years with positive TRAb. Generation of the TCR library employed RNA extracted from PBMCs. The source is a female donor with Graves disease. Specimen: peripheral blood mononuclear cells (PBMCs), collected when the disease was refractory, from a patient treated with antithyroid drugs.

CDR3 DNA: TGTGCCAGCAGTTTGTCGGGGGTATCCTACGAGCAGTACTTC. Protein product: CASSLSGVSYEQYF. The chain combines TRBV27 with TRBJ2-7; a weak D match, TRBD2 (6 bases). Trimming removed 3 bases from V and 1 base from J, with 10 bases in between. Germline V gene data show CDR1 as MNHEY and CDR2 as SMNVEV (reference sequence). The CDR3 is made up of 14 amino acids.